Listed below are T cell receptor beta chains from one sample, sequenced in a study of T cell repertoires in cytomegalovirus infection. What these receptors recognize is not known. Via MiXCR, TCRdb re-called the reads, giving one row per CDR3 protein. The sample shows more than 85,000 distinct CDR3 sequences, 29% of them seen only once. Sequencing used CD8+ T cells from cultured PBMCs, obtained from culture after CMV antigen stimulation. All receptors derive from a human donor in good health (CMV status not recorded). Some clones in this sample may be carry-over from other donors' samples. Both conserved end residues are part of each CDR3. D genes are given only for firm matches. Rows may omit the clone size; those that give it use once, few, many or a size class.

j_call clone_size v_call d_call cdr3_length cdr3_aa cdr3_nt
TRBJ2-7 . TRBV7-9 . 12 CASSLSFFEQYF TGTGCCAGCAGCCTCTCCTTCTTTGAGCAGTACTTC
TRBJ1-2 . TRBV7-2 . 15 CASSLIIGTAYGYTF TGTGCCAGCAGCTTAATTATCGGGACGGCATATGGCTACACCTTC
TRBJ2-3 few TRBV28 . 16 CASSLGTPDDTDTQYF TGTGCCAGCAGTTTAGGAACCCCAGACGACACAGATACGCAGTATTTT
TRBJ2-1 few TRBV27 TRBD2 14 CASSTRGGSNEQFF TGTGCCAGCAGCACCCGCGGGGGTTCCAATGAGCAGTTCTTC
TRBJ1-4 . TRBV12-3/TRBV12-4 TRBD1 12 CASSPGQGKLFF TGTGCCAGCAGTCCCGGACAGGGCAAACTGTTTTTT
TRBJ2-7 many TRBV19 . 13 CASSMGSVYEQYF TGTGCCAGTAGTATGGGGTCGGTCTACGAGCAGTACTTC
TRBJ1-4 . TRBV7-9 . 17 CASSQFLVTASGEKLFF TGTGCCAGCAGCCAATTTCTTGTCACCGCCTCGGGTGAAAAACTGTTTTTT
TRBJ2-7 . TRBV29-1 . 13 CSVVGGVSYEQYF TGCAGCGTTGTAGGGGGGGTCTCCTACGAGCAGTACTTC
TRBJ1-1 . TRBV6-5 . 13 CASSYAGVTEAFF TGTGCCAGCAGTTACGCCGGGGTCACTGAAGCTTTCTTT
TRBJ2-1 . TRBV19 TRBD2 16 CASSTGGTSWFNEQFF TGTGCCAGTAGTACAGGCGGGACTAGCTGGTTCAATGAGCAGTTCTTC
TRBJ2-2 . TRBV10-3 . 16 CAISEPGHLYAGELFF TGTGCCATCAGTGAACCGGGACACCTATACGCCGGGGAGCTGTTTTTT
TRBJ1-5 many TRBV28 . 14 CASSPIPLNQPQHF TGTGCCAGCAGCCCCATCCCCCTAAATCAGCCCCAGCATTTT
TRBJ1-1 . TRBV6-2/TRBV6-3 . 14 CASSYGGRNTEAFF TGTGCCAGCAGTTACGGGGGGCGGAACACTGAAGCTTTCTTT
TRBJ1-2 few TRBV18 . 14 CASSPGQTNYGYTF TGTGCCAGCTCACCGGGACAAACTAACTATGGCTACACCTTC
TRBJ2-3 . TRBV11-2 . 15 CASSAGQFHTDTQYF TGTGCCAGCAGCGCTGGACAGTTTCACACAGATACGCAGTATTTT
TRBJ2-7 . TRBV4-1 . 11 CASSQGFQKDF TGCGCCAGCAGCCAAGGTTTCCAGAAGGACTTC
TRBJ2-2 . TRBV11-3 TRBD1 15 CAGSQGGQHTGELFF TGTGCCGGCAGCCAAGGGGGACAGCACACCGGGGAGCTGTTTTTT
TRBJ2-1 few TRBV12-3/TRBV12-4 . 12 CASSLLGTEQFF TGTGCCAGCAGTTTACTCGGGACGGAGCAGTTCTTC
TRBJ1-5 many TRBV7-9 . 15 CASSLAGSSNQPQHF TGTGCCAGCAGCTTAGCCGGCAGTAGCAATCAGCCCCAGCATTTT
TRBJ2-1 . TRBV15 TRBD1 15 CATSSGQVSTNEQFF TGTGCCACCAGCTCCGGACAGGTTTCTACAAATGAGCAGTTCTTC
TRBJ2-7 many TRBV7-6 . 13 CASSSQDAYEQYF TGTGCCAGCAGCTCACAGGATGCCTACGAGCAGTACTTC
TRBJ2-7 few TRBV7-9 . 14 CASSLAPGLYEQYF TGTGCCAGCAGCTTAGCGCCGGGTCTCTACGAGCAGTACTTC
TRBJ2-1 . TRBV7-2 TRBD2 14 CASSLGLAYNEQFF TGTGCCAGCAGCTTAGGACTAGCTTACAATGAGCAGTTCTTC
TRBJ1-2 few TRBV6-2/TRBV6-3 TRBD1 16 CASSPWTGGDNYGYTF TGTGCCAGCAGTCCATGGACAGGGGGCGACAACTATGGCTACACCTTC
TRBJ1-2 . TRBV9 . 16 CASSGGTPLGNYGYTF TGTGCCAGCAGCGGCGGGACCCCGTTGGGGAACTATGGCTACACCTTC
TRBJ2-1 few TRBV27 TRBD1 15 CASSIRDRERAEQFF TGTGCCAGCAGTATACGGGACAGGGAGCGGGCTGAGCAGTTCTTC
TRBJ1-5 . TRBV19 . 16 CASSMGMGRSNQPQHF TGTGCCAGTAGTATGGGGATGGGCCGAAGCAATCAGCCCCAGCATTTT
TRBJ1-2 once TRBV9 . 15 CASSAGWGSGYGYTF TGTGCCAGCAGCGCTGGCTGGGGATCCGGCTATGGCTACACCTTC
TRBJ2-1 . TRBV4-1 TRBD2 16 CASSPGRGSSYNEQFF TGCGCCAGCAGCCCTGGGCGGGGGAGCTCCTACAATGAGCAGTTCTTC
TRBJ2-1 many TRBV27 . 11 CASSTYNEQFF TGTGCCAGCAGCACATACAATGAGCAGTTCTTC
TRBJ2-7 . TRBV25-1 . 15 CASSESLPSRYEQYF TGTGCCAGCAGTGAATCCCTCCCTTCACGGTACGAGCAGTACTTC
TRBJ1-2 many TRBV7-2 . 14 CASSSHTGRRGYTF TGTGCCAGCAGCTCGCACACAGGGAGGAGGGGCTACACCTTC
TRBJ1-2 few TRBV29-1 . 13 CSVELDRAYGYTF TGCAGCGTTGAATTGGACCGAGCCTATGGCTACACCTTC
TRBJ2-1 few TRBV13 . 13 CASSLYGNNEQFF TGTGCCAGCAGCTTATACGGTAACAATGAGCAGTTCTTC
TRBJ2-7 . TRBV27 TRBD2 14 CASSPERGPYEQYF TGTGCCAGCAGTCCAGAGCGGGGGCCCTACGAGCAGTACTTC
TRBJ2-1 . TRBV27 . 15 CASSQTALGPNEQFF TGTGCCAGCAGTCAGACGGCCCTTGGGCCCAATGAGCAGTTCTTC
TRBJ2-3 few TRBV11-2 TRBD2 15 CASSLVAGGTDTQYF TGTGCCAGCAGCTTAGTAGCGGGGGGCACAGATACGCAGTATTTT
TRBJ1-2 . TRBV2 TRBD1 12 CASRQGAHGYTF TGTGCCAGCAGACAGGGGGCTCATGGCTACACCTTC
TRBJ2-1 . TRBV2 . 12 CATSVNPYEQFF TGTGCCACTTCCGTCAACCCCTATGAGCAGTTCTTC
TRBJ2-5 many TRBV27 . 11 CASSRGETQYF TGTGCCAGCAGCCGCGGGGAGACCCAGTACTTC
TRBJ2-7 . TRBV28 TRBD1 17 CASSFTPLGDRLYEQYF TGTGCCAGCAGTTTCACACCGTTGGGGGACAGGCTCTACGAGCAGTACTTC
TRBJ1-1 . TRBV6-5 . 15 CASSYQGVGGTEAFF TGTGCCAGCAGTTACCAGGGCGTGGGGGGTACTGAAGCTTTCTTT
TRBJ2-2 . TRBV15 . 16 CATSRFSGGYTGELFF TGTGCCACCAGCAGATTTTCGGGGGGCTACACCGGGGAGCTGTTTTTT